The next 4 T cell receptor beta chains were all read from a single sample in a study of PD-L1 blockade in urothelial cancer. TCRdb's copy holds only in-frame clones and misses some; the assay was immunoSEQ multiplex PCR. The profile shows some 47,000 clones, 82% of them singletons. This material consisted of PBMCs, taken around atezolizumab (anti-PD-L1) treatment. These receptor sequences come from a man between 65 and 85 years old with urothelial cancer.

The genes are TRBV27 and TRBJ2-7; TRBD2 aligns across 13 bases. Trimming at V came to 5 bases and at J to 5 bases, leaving 3 bases not matched to a gene. Germline CDR1 MNHEY, CDR2 SMNVEV (reference sequence). CDR3 size: 14 residues. CDR3 loop: CASSPTSGRDEQYF. As DNA, the CDR3 is TGTGCCAGCAGTCCTACTAGCGGGAGGGACGAGCAGTACTTC.

This chain uses TRBV2 with TRBJ2-5; 12 nucleotides agree with TRBD2. The CDR3 loop spans 14 amino acids. Trimming took 6 bases from V and 5 from J; bases not matched to a gene: 4. Germline CDR1 is SNHLY and CDR2 is FYNNEI. CDR3 sequence (DNA): TGTGCCAGCAGGACTAGCGGGAGCGCCGAGACCCAGTACTTC. This codes for CASRTSGSAETQYF.

The chain employs TRBV7-8 and TRBJ1-5, with no clear D. Germline V gene lookup returns CDR1 SGHVS and CDR2 FQNEAQ. With 5 bases removed from V and 4 bases from J, the gap between germline ends came to 6 bases. The CDR3 covers 12 residues. CDR3 loop: CASSESNQPQHF. The CDR3 region has the DNA TGTGCCAGCAGCGAGTCGAATCAGCCCCAGCATTTT.

This sequence joins TRBV6-6 and TRBJ2-4, with 8 bases identical to TRBD1. Germline V CDR1 and CDR2: MNHNY, SVGAGI (reference sequence). This CDR3 is built from 13 residues. With V trimmed by 0 bases and J by 14 bases, 6 bases remained unmatched. CDR3 sequence: CASSYSEQGEEYF. The CDR3 nucleotides read TGTGCCAGCAGTTACTCAGAACAGGGGGAAGAGTACTTC.